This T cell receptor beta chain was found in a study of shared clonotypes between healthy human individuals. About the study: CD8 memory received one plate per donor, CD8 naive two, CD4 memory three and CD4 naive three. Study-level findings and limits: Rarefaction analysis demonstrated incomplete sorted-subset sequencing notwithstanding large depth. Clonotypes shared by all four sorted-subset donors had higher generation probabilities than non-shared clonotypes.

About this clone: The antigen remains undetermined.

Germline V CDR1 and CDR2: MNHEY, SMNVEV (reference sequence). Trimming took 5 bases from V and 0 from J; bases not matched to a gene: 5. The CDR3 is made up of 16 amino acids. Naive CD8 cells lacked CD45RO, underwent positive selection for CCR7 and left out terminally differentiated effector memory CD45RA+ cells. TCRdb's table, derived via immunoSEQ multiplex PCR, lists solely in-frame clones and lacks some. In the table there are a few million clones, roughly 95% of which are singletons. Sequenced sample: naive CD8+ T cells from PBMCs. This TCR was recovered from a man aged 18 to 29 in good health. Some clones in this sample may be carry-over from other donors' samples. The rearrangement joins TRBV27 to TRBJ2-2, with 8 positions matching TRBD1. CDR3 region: CASSIGQGANTGELFF. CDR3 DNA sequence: TGTGCCAGCAGTATCGGACAGGGCGCGAACACCGGGGAGCTGTTTTTT.